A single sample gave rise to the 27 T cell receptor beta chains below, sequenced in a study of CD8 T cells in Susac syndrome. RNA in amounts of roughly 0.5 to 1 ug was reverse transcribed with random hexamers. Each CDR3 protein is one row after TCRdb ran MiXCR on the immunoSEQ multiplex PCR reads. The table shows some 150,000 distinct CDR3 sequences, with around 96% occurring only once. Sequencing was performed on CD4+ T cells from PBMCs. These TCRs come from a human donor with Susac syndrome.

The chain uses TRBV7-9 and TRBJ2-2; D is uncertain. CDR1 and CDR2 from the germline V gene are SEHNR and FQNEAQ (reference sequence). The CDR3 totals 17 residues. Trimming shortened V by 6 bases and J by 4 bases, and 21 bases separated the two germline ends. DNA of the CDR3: TGTGCCAGCAGTTCCTACAACAAGGCTCAGCCCACCGGGGAGCTGTTTTTT. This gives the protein CASSSYNKAQPTGELFF.

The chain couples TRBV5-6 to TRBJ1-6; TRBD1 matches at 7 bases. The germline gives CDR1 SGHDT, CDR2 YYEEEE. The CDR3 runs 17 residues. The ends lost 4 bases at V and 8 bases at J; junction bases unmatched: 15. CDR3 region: CASSRVGPGTADSPLHF. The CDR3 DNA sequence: TGTGCCAGCAGCCGGGTGGGTCCTGGGACAGCGGATTCACCCCTCCACTTT.

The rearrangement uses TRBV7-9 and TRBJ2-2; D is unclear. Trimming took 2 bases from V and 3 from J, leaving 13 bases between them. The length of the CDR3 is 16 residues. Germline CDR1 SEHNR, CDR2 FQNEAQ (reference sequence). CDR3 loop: CASSLNWHSYTGELFF. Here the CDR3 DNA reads TGTGCCAGCAGCTTAAATTGGCACAGCTACACCGGGGAGCTGTTTTTT.

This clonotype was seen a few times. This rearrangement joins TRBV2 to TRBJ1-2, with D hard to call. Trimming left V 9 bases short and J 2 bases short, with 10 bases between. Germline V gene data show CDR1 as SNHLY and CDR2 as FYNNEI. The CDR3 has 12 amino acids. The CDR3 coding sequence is TGTGCCAGTCGTACGGCAAACTATGGCTACACCTTC. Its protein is CASRTANYGYTF.

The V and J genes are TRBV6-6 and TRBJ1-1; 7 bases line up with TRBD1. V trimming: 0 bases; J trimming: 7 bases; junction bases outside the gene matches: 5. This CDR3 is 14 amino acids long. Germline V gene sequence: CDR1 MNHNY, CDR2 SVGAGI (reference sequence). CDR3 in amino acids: CASSYSRQGNEAFF. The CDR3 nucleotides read TGTGCCAGCAGTTACTCGAGACAGGGTAATGAAGCTTTCTTT.

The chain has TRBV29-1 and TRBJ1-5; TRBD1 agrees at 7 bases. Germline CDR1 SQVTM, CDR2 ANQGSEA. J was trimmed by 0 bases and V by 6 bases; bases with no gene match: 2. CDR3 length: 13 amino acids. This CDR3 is CSVGQVSNQPQHF. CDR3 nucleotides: TGCAGCGTCGGACAGGTTAGCAATCAGCCCCAGCATTTT.

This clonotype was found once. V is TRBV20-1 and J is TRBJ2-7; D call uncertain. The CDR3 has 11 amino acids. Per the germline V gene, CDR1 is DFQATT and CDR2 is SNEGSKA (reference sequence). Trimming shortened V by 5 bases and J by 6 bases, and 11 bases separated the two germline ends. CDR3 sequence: CSAPDHFEQYF. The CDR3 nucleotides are TGCAGTGCTCCTGACCATTTCGAGCAGTACTTC.

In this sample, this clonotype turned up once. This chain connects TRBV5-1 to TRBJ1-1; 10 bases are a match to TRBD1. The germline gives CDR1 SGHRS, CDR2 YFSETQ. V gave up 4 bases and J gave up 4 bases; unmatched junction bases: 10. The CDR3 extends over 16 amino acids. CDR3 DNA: TGCGCCAGCAGCCCAGGGGACAGGGGCTTCACCACTGAAGCTTTCTTT. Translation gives CASSPGDRGFTTEAFF. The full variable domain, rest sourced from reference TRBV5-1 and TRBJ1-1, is KAGVTQTPRYLIKTRGQQVTLSCSPISGHRSVSWYQQTPGQGLQFLFEYFSETQRNKGNFPGRFSGRQFSNSRSEMNVSTLELGDSALYLCASSPGDRGFTTEAFFGQGTRLTVV.

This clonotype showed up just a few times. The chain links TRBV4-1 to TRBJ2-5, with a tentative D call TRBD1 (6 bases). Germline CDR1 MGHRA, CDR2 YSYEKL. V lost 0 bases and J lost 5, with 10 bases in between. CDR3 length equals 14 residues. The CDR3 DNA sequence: TGCGCCAGCAGCCAAGAGGGGGCCTATGAGACCCAGTACTTC. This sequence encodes CASSQEGAYETQYF.

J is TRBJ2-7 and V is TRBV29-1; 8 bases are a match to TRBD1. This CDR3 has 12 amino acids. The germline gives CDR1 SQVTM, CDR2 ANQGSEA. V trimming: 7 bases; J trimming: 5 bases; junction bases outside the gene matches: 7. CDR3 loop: CSATLTGDEQYF. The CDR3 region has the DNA TGCAGCGCCACTCTGACAGGGGACGAGCAGTACTTC.

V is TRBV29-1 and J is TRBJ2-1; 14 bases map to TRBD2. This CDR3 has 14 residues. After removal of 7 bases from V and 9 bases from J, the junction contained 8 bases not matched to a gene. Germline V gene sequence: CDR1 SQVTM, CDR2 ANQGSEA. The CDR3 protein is CSAYGTSGGGEQFF. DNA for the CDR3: TGCAGCGCTTACGGGACTAGCGGGGGAGGTGAGCAGTTCTTC.

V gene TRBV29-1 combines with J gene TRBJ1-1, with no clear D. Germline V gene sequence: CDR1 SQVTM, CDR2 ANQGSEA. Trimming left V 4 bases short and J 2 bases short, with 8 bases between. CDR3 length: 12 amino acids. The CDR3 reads CSVGNGNTEAFF. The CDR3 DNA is TGCAGCGTTGGCAACGGTAACACTGAAGCTTTCTTT.

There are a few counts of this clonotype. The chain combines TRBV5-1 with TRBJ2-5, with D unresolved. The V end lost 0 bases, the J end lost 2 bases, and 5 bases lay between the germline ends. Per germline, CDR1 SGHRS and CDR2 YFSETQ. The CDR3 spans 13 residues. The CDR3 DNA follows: TGCGCCAGCAGCTTGGTTCTTCAAGAGACCCAGTACTTC. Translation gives CASSLVLQETQYF.

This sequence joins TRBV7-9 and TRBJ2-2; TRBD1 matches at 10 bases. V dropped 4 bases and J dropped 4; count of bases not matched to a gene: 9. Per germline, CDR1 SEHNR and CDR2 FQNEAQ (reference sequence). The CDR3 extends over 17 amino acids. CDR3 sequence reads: CASSWPRQGAPTGELFF. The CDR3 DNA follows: TGTGCCAGCAGCTGGCCTAGACAGGGGGCCCCCACCGGGGAGCTGTTTTTT. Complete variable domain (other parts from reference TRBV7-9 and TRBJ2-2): DTGVSQNPRHKITKRGQNVTFRCDPISEHNRLYWYRQTLGQGPEFLTYFQNEAQLEKSRLLSDRFSAERPKGSFSTLEIQRTEQGDSAMYLCASSWPRQGAPTGELFFGEGSRLTVL.

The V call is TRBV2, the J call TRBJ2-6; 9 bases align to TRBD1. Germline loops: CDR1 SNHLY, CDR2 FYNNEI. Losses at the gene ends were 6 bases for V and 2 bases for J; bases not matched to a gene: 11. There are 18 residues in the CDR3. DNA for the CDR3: TGTGCCAGCAGGACGGGACAGGGAAAGGGTGCTGGGGCCAACGTCCTGACTTTC. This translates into CASRTGQGKGAGANVLTF.

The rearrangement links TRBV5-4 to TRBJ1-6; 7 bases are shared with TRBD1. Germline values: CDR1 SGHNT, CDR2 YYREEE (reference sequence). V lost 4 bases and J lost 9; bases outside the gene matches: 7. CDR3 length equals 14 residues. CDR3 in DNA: TGTGCCAGCAGCGAAAGACAGGGAAGTTCACCCCTCCACTTT. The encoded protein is CASSERQGSSPLHF.

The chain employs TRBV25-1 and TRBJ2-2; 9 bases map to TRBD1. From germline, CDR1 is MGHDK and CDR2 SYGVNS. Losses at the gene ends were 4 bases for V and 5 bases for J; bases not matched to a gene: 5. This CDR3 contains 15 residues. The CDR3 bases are TGTGCCAGCAGTGTGGGGGACAGGGCTACCGGGGAGCTGTTTTTT. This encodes CASSVGDRATGELFF.

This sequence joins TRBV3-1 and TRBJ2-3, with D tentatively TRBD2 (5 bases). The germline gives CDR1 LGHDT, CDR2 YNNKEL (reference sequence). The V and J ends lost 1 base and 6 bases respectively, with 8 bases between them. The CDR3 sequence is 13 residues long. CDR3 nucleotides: TGTGCCAGCAGCCAAGCAAGGGAGGATACGCAGTATTTT. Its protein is CASSQAREDTQYF.

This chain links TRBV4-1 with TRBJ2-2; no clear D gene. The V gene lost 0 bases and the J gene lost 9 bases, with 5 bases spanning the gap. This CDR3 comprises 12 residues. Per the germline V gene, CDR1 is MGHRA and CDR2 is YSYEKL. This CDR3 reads CASSQDRRELFF. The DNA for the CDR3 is TGCGCCAGCAGCCAAGATCGGAGGGAGCTGTTTTTT.

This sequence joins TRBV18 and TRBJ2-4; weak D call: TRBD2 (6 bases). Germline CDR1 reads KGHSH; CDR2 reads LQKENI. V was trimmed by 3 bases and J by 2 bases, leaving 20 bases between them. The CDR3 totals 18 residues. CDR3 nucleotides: TGTGCCAGCTCACCTCCCACCACGGGGGTTGGGACCAAAAACATTCAGTACTTC. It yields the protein CASSPPTTGVGTKNIQYF.

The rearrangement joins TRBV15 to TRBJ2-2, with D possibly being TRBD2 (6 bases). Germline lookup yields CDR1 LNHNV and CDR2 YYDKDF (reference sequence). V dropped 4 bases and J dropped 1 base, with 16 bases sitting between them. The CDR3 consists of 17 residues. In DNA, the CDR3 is TGTGCCACCAGCATCAGCGCGGGGCCGGTGAACACCGGGGAGCTGTTTTTT. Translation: CATSISAGPVNTGELFF.

The CDR3 DNA reads as TGTGCCAGCACCCTCCTGGGCCCCACAGATACGCAGTATTTT. It codes for CASTLLGPTDTQYF. This chain joins TRBV7-9 and TRBJ2-3; D ambiguous. CDR3 size: 14 residues. CDR1 and CDR2 from the germline V gene are SEHNR and FQNEAQ (reference sequence). V lost 7 bases and J 2 bases, leaving 13 bases between the germline ends.

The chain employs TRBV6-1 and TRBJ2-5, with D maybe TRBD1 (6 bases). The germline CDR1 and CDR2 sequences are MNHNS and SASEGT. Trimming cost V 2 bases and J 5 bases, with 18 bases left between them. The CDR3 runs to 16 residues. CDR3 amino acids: CASSETLLGARETQYF. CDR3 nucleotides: TGTGCCAGCAGTGAAACCTTACTGGGGGCGAGGGAGACCCAGTACTTC.

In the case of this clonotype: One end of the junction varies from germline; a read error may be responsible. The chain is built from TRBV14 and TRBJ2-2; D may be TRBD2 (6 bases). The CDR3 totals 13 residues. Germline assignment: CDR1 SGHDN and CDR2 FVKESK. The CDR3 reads CASSQVGSGGLFF. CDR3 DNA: TGTGCCAGCAGCCAAGTCGGTTCCGGGGGGCTGTTTTTT.

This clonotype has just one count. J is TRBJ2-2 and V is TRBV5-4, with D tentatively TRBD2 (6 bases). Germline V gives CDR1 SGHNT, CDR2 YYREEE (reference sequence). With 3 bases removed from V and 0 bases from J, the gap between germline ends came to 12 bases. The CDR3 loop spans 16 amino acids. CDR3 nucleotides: TGTGCCAGCAGCTATGGAGGGACGACGAACACCGGGGAGCTGTTTTTT. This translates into CASSYGGTTNTGELFF.

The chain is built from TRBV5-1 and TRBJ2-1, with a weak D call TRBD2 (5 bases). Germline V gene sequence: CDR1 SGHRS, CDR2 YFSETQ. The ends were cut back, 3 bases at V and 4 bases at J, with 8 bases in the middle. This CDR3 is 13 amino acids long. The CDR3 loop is CASSSDSYNEQFF. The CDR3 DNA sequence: TGCGCCAGCAGCTCGGACTCATACAATGAGCAGTTCTTC.

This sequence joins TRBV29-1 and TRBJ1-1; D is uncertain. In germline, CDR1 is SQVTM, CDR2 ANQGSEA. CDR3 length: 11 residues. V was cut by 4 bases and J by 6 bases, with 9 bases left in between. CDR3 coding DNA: TGCAGCGTTGGGCCCAGCTCTGAAGCTTTCTTT. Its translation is CSVGPSSEAFF.